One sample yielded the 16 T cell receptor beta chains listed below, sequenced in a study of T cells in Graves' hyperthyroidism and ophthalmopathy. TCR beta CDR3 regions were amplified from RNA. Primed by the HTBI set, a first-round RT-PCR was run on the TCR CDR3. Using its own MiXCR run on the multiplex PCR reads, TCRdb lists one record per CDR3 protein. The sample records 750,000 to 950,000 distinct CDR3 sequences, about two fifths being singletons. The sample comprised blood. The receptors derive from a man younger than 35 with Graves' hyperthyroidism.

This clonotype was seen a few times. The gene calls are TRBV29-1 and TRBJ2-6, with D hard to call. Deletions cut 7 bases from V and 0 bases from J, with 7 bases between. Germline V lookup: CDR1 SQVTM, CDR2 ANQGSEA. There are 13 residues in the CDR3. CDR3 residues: CSAGPSGANVLTF. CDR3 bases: TGCAGCGCTGGCCCCTCTGGGGCCAACGTCCTGACTTTC.

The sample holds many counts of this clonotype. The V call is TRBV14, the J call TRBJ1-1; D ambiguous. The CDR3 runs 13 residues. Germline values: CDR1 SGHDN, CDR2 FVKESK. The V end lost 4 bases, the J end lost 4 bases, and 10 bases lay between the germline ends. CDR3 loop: CASSRSYGTEAFF. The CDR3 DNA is TGTGCCAGCAGCCGCAGTTACGGCACTGAAGCTTTCTTT.

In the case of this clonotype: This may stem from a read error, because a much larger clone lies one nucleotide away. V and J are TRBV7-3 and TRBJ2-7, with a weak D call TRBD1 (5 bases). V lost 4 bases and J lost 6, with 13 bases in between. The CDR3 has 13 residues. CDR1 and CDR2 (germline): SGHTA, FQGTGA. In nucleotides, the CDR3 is TGTGCCAGCAGCTCCAGGGCCGCCCTCGAGCAGTACTTC. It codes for CASSSRAALEQYF.

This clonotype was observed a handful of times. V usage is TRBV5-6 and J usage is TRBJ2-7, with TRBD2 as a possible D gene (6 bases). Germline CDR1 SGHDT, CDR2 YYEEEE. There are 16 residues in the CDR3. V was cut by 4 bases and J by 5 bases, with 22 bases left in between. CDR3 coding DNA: TGTGCCAGCAGCCCCCGGGACCGCGGGATCACCCACGAGCAGTACTTC. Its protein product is CASSPRDRGITHEQYF.

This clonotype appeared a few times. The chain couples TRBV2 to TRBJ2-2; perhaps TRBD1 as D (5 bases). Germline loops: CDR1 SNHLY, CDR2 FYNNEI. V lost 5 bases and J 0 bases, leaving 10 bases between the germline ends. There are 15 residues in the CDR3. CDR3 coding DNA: TGTGCCAGCAGTATTGACAGTGCGAACACCGGGGAGCTGTTTTTT. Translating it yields CASSIDSANTGELFF.

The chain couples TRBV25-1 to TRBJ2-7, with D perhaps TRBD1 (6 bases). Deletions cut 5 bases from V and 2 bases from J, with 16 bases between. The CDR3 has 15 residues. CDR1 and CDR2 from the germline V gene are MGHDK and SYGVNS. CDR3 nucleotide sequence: TGTGCCAGCAGTCGACAGGCGGTCGGCCCCTACGAGCAGTACTTC. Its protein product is CASSRQAVGPYEQYF.

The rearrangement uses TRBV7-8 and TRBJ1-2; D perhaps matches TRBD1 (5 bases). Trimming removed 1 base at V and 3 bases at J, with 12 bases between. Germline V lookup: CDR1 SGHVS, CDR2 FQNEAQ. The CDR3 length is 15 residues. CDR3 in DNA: TGTGCCAGCAGCTTAGTTCCAGGGTTGGACTATGGCTACACCTTC. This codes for CASSLVPGLDYGYTF.

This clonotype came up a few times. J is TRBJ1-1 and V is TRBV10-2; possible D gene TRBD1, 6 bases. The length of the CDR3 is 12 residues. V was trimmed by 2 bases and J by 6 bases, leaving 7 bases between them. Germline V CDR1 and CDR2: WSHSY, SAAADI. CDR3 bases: TGCGCCAGCAGTGAGGGGGGGCCTGAAGCTTTCTTT. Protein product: CASSEGGPEAFF.

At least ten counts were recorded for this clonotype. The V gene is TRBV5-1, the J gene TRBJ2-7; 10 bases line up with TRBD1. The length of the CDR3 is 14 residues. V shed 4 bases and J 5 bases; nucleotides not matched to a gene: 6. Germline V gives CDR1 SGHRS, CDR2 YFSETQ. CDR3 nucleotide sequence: TGCGCCAGCAGCCCTACGACAGGGGGCCACGAGCAGTACTTC. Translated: CASSPTTGGHEQYF.

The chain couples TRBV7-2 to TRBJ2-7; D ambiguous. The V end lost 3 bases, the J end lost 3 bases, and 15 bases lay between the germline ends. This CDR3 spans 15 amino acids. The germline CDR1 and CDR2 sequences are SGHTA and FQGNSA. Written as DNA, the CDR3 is TGTGCCAGCAGCTTGCTTGCACTGAATGTCTACGAGCAGTACTTC. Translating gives CASSLLALNVYEQYF.

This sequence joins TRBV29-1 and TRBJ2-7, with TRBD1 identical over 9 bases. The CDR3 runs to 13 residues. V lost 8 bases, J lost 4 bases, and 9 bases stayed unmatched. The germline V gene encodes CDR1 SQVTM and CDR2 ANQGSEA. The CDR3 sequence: CSSVDRGTYEQYF. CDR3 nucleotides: TGCAGCAGTGTCGACAGGGGGACTTACGAGCAGTACTTC.

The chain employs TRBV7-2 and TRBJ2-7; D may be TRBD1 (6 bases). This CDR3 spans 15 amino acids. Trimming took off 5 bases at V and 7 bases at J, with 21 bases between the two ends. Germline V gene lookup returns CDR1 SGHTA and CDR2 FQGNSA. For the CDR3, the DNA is TGTGCCAGCAGCCCTACACAGGGTGGAATTGTGGAGCAGTACTTC. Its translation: CASSPTQGGIVEQYF. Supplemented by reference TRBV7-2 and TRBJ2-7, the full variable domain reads GAGVSQSPSNKVTEKGKDVELRCDPISGHTALYWYRQSLGQGLEFLIYFQGNSAPDKSGLPSDRFSAERTGGSVSTLTIQRTQQEDSAVYLCASSPTQGGIVEQYFGPGTRLTVT.

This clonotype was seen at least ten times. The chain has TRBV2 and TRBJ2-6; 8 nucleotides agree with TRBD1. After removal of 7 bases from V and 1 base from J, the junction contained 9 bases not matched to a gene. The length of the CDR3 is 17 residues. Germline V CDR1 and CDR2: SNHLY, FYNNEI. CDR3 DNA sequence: TGTGCCAGCACCGCCCGCCAGGGGGCTTCTGGGGCCAACGTCCTGACTTTC. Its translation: CASTARQGASGANVLTF. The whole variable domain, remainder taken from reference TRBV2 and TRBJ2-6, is EPEVTQTPSHQVTQMGQEVILRCVPISNHLYFYWYRQILGQKVEFLVSFYNNEISEKSEIFDDQFSVERPDGSNFTLKIRSTKLEDSAMYFCASTARQGASGANVLTFGAGSRLTVL.

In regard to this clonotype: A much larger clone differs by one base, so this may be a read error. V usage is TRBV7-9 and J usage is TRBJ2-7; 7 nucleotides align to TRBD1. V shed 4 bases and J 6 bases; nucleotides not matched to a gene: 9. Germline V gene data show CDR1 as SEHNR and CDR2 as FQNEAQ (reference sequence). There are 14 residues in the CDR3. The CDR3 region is CASSSPGQRSEQYF. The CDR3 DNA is TGTGCCAGCAGCTCGCCGGGACAGAGATCCGAGCAGTACTTC.

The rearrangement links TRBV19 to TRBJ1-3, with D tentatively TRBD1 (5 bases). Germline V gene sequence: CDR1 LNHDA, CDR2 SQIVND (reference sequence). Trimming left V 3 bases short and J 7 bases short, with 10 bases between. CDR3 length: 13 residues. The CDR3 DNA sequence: TGTGCCAGTAGTATCAGGGCTCAGAACACCATATATTTT. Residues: CASSIRAQNTIYF. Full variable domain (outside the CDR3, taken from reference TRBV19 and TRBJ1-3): DGGITQSPKYLFRKEGQNVTLSCEQNLNHDAMYWYRQDPGQGLRLIYYSQIVNDFQKGDIAEGYSVSREKKESFPLTVTSAQKNPTAFYLCASSIRAQNTIYFGEGSWLTVV.

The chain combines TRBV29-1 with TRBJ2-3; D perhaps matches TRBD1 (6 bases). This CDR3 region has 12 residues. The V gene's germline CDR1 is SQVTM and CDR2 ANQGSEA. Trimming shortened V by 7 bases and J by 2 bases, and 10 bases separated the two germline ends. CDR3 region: CSAGHHTDTQYF. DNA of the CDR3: TGCAGCGCGGGACACCACACAGATACGCAGTATTTT.